These T cell receptor beta chains were read from a single sample in a study of T-cell reconstitution after alpha-beta-depleted transplantation in children. TCRdb re-called the PCR reads with MiXCR, one entry per CDR3 protein. The sample has roughly 500,000 distinct CDR3 sequences, about 33% seen once; the top ten hold 2% to 2.5%. Material: PBMCs from the stem cell graft donor, obtained from the stem cell graft. These receptors came from a human donor who donated a stem cell graft to a child with aplastic anemia. The CDR3 runs from the conserved cysteine through the conserved F or W. A D gene is named only where the DNA matches it firmly. Rows may omit the clone size; those that give it use once, few, many or a size class.

J gene	clone size	D gene	V gene	CDR3 DNA	CDR3 protein
TRBJ2-3	NA	NA	TRBV13	TGTGCCAGCAGACCACAGGGACCCCGCACAGATACGCAGTATTTT	CASRPQGPRTDTQYF
TRBJ2-5	NA	NA	TRBV4-3	TGCGCCAGCAGCCAAGTCATGTCAGGGCAAGAGACCCAGTACTTC	CASSQVMSGQETQYF
TRBJ1-1	NA	TRBD1	TRBV15	TGTGCCACAGCGGGACAGATGAACACTGAAGCTTTCTTT	CATAGQMNTEAFF
TRBJ1-1	NA	NA	TRBV12-3/TRBV12-4	TGTGCCAGCAGTTTAGTGGCGCAGAACACTGAAGCTTTCTTT	CASSLVAQNTEAFF
TRBJ1-1	NA	NA	TRBV29-1	TGCAGCGGAGCCTCCCCGGGGAACGCTTTCTTT	CSGASPGNAFF
TRBJ2-3	few	NA	TRBV15	TGTGCCACCAGCAGTGGGACGGGGCGGAGCACAGATACGCAGTATTTT	CATSSGTGRSTDTQYF
TRBJ1-1	NA	NA	TRBV27	TGTGCCAGCAGTTTATTCCCTGGCAGGTCGGCAGGCACTGAAGCTTTCTTT	CASSLFPGRSAGTEAFF
TRBJ2-5	NA	NA	TRBV20-1	TGCAGTGCCCGCAAAAGGGGAGGCGATGAGACCCAGTACTTC	CSARKRGGDETQYF
TRBJ2-3	few	TRBD2	TRBV10-3	TGTGCCATCAGTGACTCTACTAGCGGGAGCCCGTATACGCAGTATTTT	CAISDSTSGSPYTQYF
TRBJ1-2	NA	NA	TRBV5-6	TGTGCCAGCAGCCGTAGGACAAGTAATGGCTACACCTTC	CASSRRTSNGYTF
TRBJ1-2	NA	NA	TRBV5-5	TGTGCCAGCAGAATGGACGGAAGTATAAACTATGGCTACACCTTC	CASRMDGSINYGYTF
TRBJ2-1	NA	NA	TRBV27	TGTGCCAGCAGTTCCGTAGCGTTCAATGAGCAGTTCTTC	CASSSVAFNEQFF
TRBJ2-1	NA	TRBD2	TRBV15	TGTGCCACCAGCAGAGATCGGCGGGAGCTCCCGGGTGAGCAGTTCTTC	CATSRDRRELPGEQFF
TRBJ2-1	NA	NA	TRBV7-2	TGTGCCAGCAGCCTGCGGGCCATCTCCTACAATGAGCAGTTCTTC	CASSLRAISYNEQFF
TRBJ1-1	few	NA	TRBV5-5	TGTGCCAGCAGCCTGGGCAGGGCAGCGGCTGAAGCTTTCTTT	CASSLGRAAAEAFF
TRBJ1-1	few	NA	TRBV12-3/TRBV12-4	TGTGCCAGCAGGCCTTTGAACACTGAAGCTTTCTTT	CASRPLNTEAFF
TRBJ1-5	NA	TRBD1	TRBV12-3/TRBV12-4	TGTGCCAGCAGTGGGACAGGGGGCAAGAATCAGCCCCAGCATTTT	CASSGTGGKNQPQHF
TRBJ2-6	few	NA	TRBV4-3	TGCGCCAGCAGCCAAGGTGTGGCTGGGGCCAACGTCCTGACTTTC	CASSQGVAGANVLTF
TRBJ2-1	NA	NA	TRBV5-1	TGCGCCAGCAGCCGCCGGTTACCTCCGGATGAGCAGTTCTTC	CASSRRLPPDEQFF
TRBJ1-2	NA	TRBD1	TRBV3-1	TGTGCCAGCAGCCAAGCAGGGGGTTCGAGCACCTTC	CASSQAGGSSTF
TRBJ1-2	NA	NA	TRBV4-2	TGTGCCAGCAGCTTCCCCCGGGGAGCGGGGAGCGGCTACACCTTC	CASSFPRGAGSGYTF
TRBJ2-3	NA	TRBD2	TRBV5-1	TGCGCCAGCAGCTTGGGAGGACTAGCGGGAGGGCAAGTGGATACGCAGTATTTT	CASSLGGLAGGQVDTQYF
TRBJ2-1	NA	NA	TRBV4-1	TGCGCCAGCAGCCAAGATAGGGGAGGAAATGAGCAGTTCTTC	CASSQDRGGNEQFF
TRBJ1-5	NA	NA	TRBV12-3/TRBV12-4	TGTGCCAGCAGTTGGCGGGGGGACCAGCCCCAGCATTTT	CASSWRGDQPQHF
TRBJ2-5	once	TRBD2	TRBV7-2	TGTGCCAGCAGCTTAGGTTATCTAGCGGGAGGGGCGGAGACCCAGTACTTC	CASSLGYLAGGAETQYF
TRBJ2-7	few	NA	TRBV6-2/TRBV6-3	TGTGCCAGCAGTCAGCCTTACTCGTACGAGCAGTACTTC	CASSQPYSYEQYF
TRBJ1-1	few	NA	TRBV18	TGTGCCAGCTCACTGGGGACCTCTGAAGCTTTCTTT	CASSLGTSEAFF
TRBJ2-2	NA	NA	TRBV5-6	TGTGCCAGCAGCTGGCTTGGCCAGGGCACCGGGGAGCTGTTTTTT	CASSWLGQGTGELFF
TRBJ2-7	few	TRBD2	TRBV28	TGTGCCAGCAGTTTGGCTAGCGGGAACTCAGGCTACGAGCAGTACTTC	CASSLASGNSGYEQYF
TRBJ2-1	NA	NA	TRBV5-1	TGCGCCAGCAGCTTGGGTGCAGGGTACTACAATGAGCAGTTCTTC	CASSLGAGYYNEQFF
TRBJ2-5	NA	NA	TRBV7-9	TGTGCCAGCAGCCCCCTCGGGAGTTCGGTAGAGACCCAGTACTTC	CASSPLGSSVETQYF
TRBJ2-3	few	TRBD2	TRBV6-5	TGTGCCAGCAGTTACCGCGGGAGGGTCGGAGATACGCAGTATTTT	CASSYRGRVGDTQYF
TRBJ1-2	NA	NA	TRBV19	TGTGCCAGTAGCCCCCAGGGGTGGGGCTACACCTTC	CASSPQGWGYTF
TRBJ1-2	few	NA	TRBV29-1	TGCAGCGTTGGGTTTACTGGTCGGCGGTACACCTTC	CSVGFTGRRYTF
TRBJ2-2	NA	TRBD2	TRBV13	TGTGCCAGCAGCTTACTAGCGGGAGGGCCGCAATTAGACACCGGGGAGCTGTTTTTT	CASSLLAGGPQLDTGELFF
TRBJ2-3	NA	NA	TRBV18	TGTGCCAGCTCACAACAGGTAGATACGCAGTATTTT	CASSQQVDTQYF
TRBJ2-2	NA	NA	TRBV29-1	TGCAGCGTGGACCGTATGGGACTGAACACCGGGGAGCTGTTTTTT	CSVDRMGLNTGELFF